This T cell receptor beta chain was recorded in a study of cytomegalovirus exposure and HLA in healthy donors. 13 Jbeta primers and 60 Vbeta primers were used for the PCR. The repertoire was sequenced with immunoSEQ multiplex PCR; TCRdb's copy has only in-frame clones and lacks some. The sample holds about 150,000 clones, 75% to 85% seen once. The CDR3 totals 13 residues. What was sequenced was PBMCs. The V call is TRBV7-5, the J call TRBJ1-2; no check of the table's D call, TRBD1, against the DNA was made. TRBV7-5 is described as a pseudogene. This clonotype originated in a female donor in good health and CMV-seropositive. The CDR3 is CARRFRTGYGYTF. CDR3 in DNA: TGTGCCAGAAGGTTTCGGACAGGCTATGGCTACACCTTC.